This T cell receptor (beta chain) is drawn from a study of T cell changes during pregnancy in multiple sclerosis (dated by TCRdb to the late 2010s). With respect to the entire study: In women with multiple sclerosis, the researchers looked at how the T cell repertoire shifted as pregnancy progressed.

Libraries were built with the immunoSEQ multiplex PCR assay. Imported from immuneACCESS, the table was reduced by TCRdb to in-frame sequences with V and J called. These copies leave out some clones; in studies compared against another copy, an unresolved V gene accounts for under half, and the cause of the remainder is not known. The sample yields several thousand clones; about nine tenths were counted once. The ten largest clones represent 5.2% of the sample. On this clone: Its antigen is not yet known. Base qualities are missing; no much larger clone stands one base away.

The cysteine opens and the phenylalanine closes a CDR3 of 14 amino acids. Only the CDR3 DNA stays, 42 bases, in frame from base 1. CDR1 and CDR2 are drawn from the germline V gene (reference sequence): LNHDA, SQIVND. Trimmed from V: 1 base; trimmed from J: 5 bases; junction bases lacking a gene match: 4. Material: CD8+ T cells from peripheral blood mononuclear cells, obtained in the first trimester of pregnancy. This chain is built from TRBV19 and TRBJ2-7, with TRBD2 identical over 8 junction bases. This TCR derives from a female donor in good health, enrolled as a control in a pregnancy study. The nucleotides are TGTGCCAGTAGTATAGGAGCGGGAGAGGACGAGCAGTACTTC. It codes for CASSIGAGEDEQYF. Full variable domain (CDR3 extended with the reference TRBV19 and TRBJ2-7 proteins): DGGITQSPKYLFRKEGQNVTLSCEQNLNHDAMYWYRQDPGQGLRLIYYSQIVNDFQKGDIAEGYSVSREKKESFPLTVTSAQKNPTAFYLCASSIGAGEDEQYFGPGTRLTVT.